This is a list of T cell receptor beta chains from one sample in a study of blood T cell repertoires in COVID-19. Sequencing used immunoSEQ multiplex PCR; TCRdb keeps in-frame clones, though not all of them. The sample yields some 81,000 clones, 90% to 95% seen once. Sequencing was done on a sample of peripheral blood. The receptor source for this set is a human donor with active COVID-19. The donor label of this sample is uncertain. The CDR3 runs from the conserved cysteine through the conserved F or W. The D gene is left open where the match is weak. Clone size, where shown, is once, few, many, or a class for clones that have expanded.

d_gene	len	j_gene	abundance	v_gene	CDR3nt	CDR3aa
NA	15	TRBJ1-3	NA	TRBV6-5	TGTGCCAGCAGTTATCGGGGGGCGCCTGGAAACACCATATATTTT	CASSYRGAPGNTIYF
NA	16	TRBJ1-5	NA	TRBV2	TGTGCCAGCAGTGAAAATAGGGCAGGGTTGGGTCAGCCCCAGCATTTT	CASSENRAGLGQPQHF
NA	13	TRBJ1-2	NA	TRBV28	TGTGCCAGCAGTTTAGAACCGGTTGTGGGCTACACCTTC	CASSLEPVVGYTF
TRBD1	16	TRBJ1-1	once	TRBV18	TGTGCCAGCTCACCGCCGGGGACAGGGATGAACACTGAAGCTTTCTTT	CASSPPGTGMNTEAFF
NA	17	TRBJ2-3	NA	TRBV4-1	TGCGCCAGCAGCCAAGATTCGGGGGGACAGGCCACAGATACGCAGTATTTT	CASSQDSGGQATDTQYF
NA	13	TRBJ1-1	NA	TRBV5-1	TGCGCCAGCAGCTTGGGGGGCGCGACTGAAGCTTTCTTT	CASSLGGATEAFF
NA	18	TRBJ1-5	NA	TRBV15	TGTGCCACCAGCAGAGATCTGGCAGGGCATACGCGGAGTCAGCCCCAGCATTTT	CATSRDLAGHTRSQPQHF
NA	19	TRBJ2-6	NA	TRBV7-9	TGTGCCAGCAGCTTAGCAGTCTTGCCCACAGGGTTAGGGGCCAACGTCCTGACTTTC	CASSLAVLPTGLGANVLTF
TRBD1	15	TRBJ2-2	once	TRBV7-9	TGTGCCAGCAGCTTTGCGACAGGGATCTCCGGGGAGCTGTTTTTT	CASSFATGISGELFF
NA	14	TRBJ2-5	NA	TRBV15	TGTGCCACCACCAGAGGACGGCCGGGAGAGACCCAGTACTTC	CATTRGRPGETQYF
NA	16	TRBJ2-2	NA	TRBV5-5	TGTGCCAGCAGCTTCTTGGACAAAAGCTACACCGGGGAGCTGTTTTTT	CASSFLDKSYTGELFF
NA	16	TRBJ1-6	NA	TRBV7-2	TGTGCCAGCAGCTTAGGGGGGGGGACGCCGAATTCACCCCTCCACTTT	CASSLGGGTPNSPLHF
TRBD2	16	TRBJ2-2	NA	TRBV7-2	TGTGCCAGCAGCTTAGATAGCGGGAGGTTGGCCGGGGAGCTGTTTTTT	CASSLDSGRLAGELFF
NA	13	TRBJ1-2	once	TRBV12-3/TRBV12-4	TGTGCCAGCAGTCGGGGGACCAACTATGGCTACACCTTC	CASSRGTNYGYTF
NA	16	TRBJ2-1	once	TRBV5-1	TGCGCCAGCAGTGGTGAGGTTGGCGGAAGCGGCAATGAGCAGTTCTTC	CASSGEVGGSGNEQFF
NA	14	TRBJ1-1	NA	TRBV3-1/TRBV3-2	TGTGCCAGCAGCCAAGACGAGATTAACACTGAAGCTTTCTTT	CASSQDEINTEAFF
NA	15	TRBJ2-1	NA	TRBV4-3	TGCGCCAGCAGCCAAGATACAGGTTTCTGGAATGAGCAGTTCTTC	CASSQDTGFWNEQFF
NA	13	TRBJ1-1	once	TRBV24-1	TGTGCCACCAGAACTACATCGAACACTGAAGCTTTCTTT	CATRTTSNTEAFF
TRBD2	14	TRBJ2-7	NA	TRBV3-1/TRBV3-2	TGTGCCAGCAGCCAGGGACTAGCGGGGTACGAGCAGTACTTC	CASSQGLAGYEQYF
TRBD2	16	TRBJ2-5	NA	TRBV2	TGTGCCAGCAGTGAGACGACTAGCGGGAGTGGTGAGACCCAGTACTTC	CASSETTSGSGETQYF
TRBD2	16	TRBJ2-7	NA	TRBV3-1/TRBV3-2	TGTGCCAGCAGCCCTATGGGACTAGCGGGGACCTACGAGCAGTACTTC	CASSPMGLAGTYEQYF
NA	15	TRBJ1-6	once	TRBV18	TGTGCCAGCTCACCACCCAACGGAGAGAATTCACCCCTCCACTTT	CASSPPNGENSPLHF
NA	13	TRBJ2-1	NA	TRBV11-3	TGTGCCAGCAGCTGGCGGGGCTTCAATGAGCAGTTCTTC	CASSWRGFNEQFF
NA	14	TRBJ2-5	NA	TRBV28	TGTGCCAGCAGTTTGACATTAGTTTGGGAGACCCAGTACTTC	CASSLTLVWETQYF
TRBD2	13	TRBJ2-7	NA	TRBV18	TGTGCCAGCTCACCCGCTAGCGGGGGTTATGGCCTTTTC	CASSPASGGYGLF
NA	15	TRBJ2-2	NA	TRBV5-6	TGTGCCAGCAGCCAGGGCGGCAGTCACACCGGGGAGCTGTTTTTT	CASSQGGSHTGELFF
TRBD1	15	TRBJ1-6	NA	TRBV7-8	TGTGCCAGCAGCTTAAGGGGACAGGGGGATTCACCCCTCCACTTT	CASSLRGQGDSPLHF
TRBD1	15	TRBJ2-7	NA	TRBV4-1	TGCGCCAGCAGCCAATTCCCGGGACAGGACTACGAGCAGTACTTC	CASSQFPGQDYEQYF
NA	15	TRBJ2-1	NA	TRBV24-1	TGTGCCACCAGTGATTTGGAGAGCTCCTACAATGAGCAGTTCTTC	CATSDLESSYNEQFF